These 20 T cell receptor beta chains share one sample of origin, sequenced in a study of T-cell memory formation after mild COVID-19. MiXCR, applied by TCRdb to the 5' RACE reads, yields one record per CDR3 protein. The table lists 400,000 to 500,000 distinct CDR3 sequences, 20% to 25% of them singletons, with 8.5% to 10% in the top ten. Sample: PBMCs or a T cell subset sorted from them (not recorded which). Receptor source: an adult woman who had mild COVID-19 (a few samples of this study predate the infection). Cell type and time point are not known.

The chain carries TRBV7-8 and TRBJ2-7; TRBD1 aligns across 7 bases. This CDR3 spans 13 amino acids. V lost 5 bases to trimming and J lost 8 bases; unmatched junction nucleotides: 9. Per germline, CDR1 SGHVS and CDR2 FQNEAQ. The CDR3 here is CASSRDSSNQQYF. The CDR3 DNA sequence: TGTGCCAGCAGCAGGGACAGCTCGAATCAGCAGTACTTC.

The sample holds one count of this clonotype. The genes are TRBV4-3 and TRBJ1-6; D remains unclear. This CDR3 region has 19 residues. Trimming stripped 4 bases from V and 1 base from J, with 20 bases between. The germline gives CDR1 LGHNA, CDR2 YSLEER. The CDR3 protein is CASSRIPSGSSSYNSPLHF. CDR3 bases: TGCGCCAGCAGCCGCATCCCTTCGGGGTCCTCATCCTATAATTCACCCCTCCACTTT.

The chain employs TRBV6-2 or TRBV6-3 and TRBJ1-5; D gene uncertain. Between the trimmed V and J ends, which lost 2 bases and 2 bases, there was a span of 7 bases. The CDR3 runs 14 residues. Germline CDR1 MNHEY, CDR2 SVGEGT. CDR3 residues: CASSYPPGNQPQHF. The CDR3 DNA sequence: TGTGCCAGCAGTTACCCTCCGGGCAATCAGCCCCAGCATTTT.

V is TRBV20-1 and J is TRBJ2-1; D is unresolved. Germline V gene data show CDR1 as DFQATT and CDR2 as SNEGSKA (reference sequence). V gave up 3 bases and J gave up 0 bases, with 6 bases separating them. The CDR3 loop spans 13 amino acids. Written as DNA, the CDR3 is TGCAGTGCTAGCGGATTCTCCTACAATGAGCAGTTCTTC. Its protein is CSASGFSYNEQFF.

This chain uses TRBV19 with TRBJ1-1; D ambiguous. The germline V gene encodes CDR1 LNHDA and CDR2 SQIVND (reference sequence). Trimming removed 5 bases from V and 1 base from J, with 11 bases in between. The CDR3 length is 14 residues. The CDR3 loop is CASSFRHGNTEAFF. The DNA for the CDR3 is TGTGCCAGTAGTTTCAGACACGGGAACACTGAAGCTTTCTTT.

CDR3 in DNA: TGTGCCAGCAGCTTAGATCTGTGGGGGCGTGGGGGTGAAAAACTGTTTTTT. It is translated as CASSLDLWGRGGEKLFF. The chain joins TRBV11-2 to TRBJ1-4; maybe TRBD1 (6 bases). Trimming stripped 0 bases from V and 7 bases from J, with 18 bases between. CDR3 length equals 17 residues. Germline V gives CDR1 SGHAT, CDR2 FQNNGV.

This clonotype turned up a few times. This CDR3 is CASSLAISSYNEQFF. The CDR3, as DNA: TGTGCCAGCAGCTTGGCTATTAGCTCCTACAATGAGCAGTTCTTC. The chain joins TRBV11-1 to TRBJ2-1, with unresolved D. The V gene's germline CDR1 is SGHAT and CDR2 FQDESV (reference sequence). V lost 3 bases to trimming and J lost 0 bases, with 9 bases between them. The CDR3 runs 15 residues.

This clonotype was detected a few times. The V and J genes are TRBV29-1 and TRBJ2-3; TRBD2 is a possible D gene (6 bases). Per the germline V gene, CDR1 is SQVTM and CDR2 is ANQGSEA. The V gene lost 5 bases and the J gene lost 2 bases, with 8 bases spanning the gap. CDR3 length: 12 amino acids. The CDR3: CSVRGTTDTQYF. DNA for the CDR3: TGCAGCGTTCGGGGGACCACAGATACGCAGTATTTT.

The chain is built from TRBV6-1 and TRBJ2-5; D unclear. The V and J ends lost 6 bases and 1 base respectively, with 9 bases between them. The V gene's germline CDR1 is MNHNS and CDR2 SASEGT. The CDR3 is 13 amino acids. In DNA form, the CDR3 reads TGTGCCAGCAGGGACGACGGCCAAGAGACCCAGTACTTC. Protein sequence: CASRDDGQETQYF.

This clonotype was counted only a few times. This chain connects TRBV5-1 to TRBJ1-1; D possibly corresponds to TRBD1 (5 bases). Germline V gene lookup returns CDR1 SGHRS and CDR2 YFSETQ. CDR3 size: 14 residues. V was clipped by 6 bases and J by 4 bases, with 16 bases between them. The CDR3 sequence: CASTSVGGGTEAFF. The CDR3 DNA follows: TGCGCCAGCACCTCTGTTGGGGGAGGCACTGAAGCTTTCTTT.

The genes are TRBV9 and TRBJ2-1, with 9 bases fitting TRBD2. This CDR3 has 18 residues. Germline V gene lookup returns CDR1 SGDLS and CDR2 YYNGEE. The V segment lost 0 bases and the J segment 7 bases; nucleotides outside the gene matches: 14. CDR3 region: CASSVGSRGGARMNEQFF. In DNA form, the CDR3 reads TGTGCCAGCAGCGTAGGATCTCGCGGGGGGGCCCGGATGAATGAGCAGTTCTTC.

The rearrangement joins TRBV20-1 to TRBJ1-1; possibly TRBD1 for D (5 bases). The CDR3 is made up of 15 amino acids. Germline V gene lookup returns CDR1 DFQATT and CDR2 SNEGSKA (reference sequence). The ends were cut back, 0 bases at V and 4 bases at J, with 15 bases in the middle. The CDR3 bases are TGCAGTGCTAGAGAGGGGACGATTGGGTCCACTGAAGCTTTCTTT. This encodes CSAREGTIGSTEAFF.

The chain couples TRBV6-5 to TRBJ1-4, with TRBD1 as a possible D gene (6 bases). Deletions cut 6 bases from V and 2 bases from J, with 10 bases between. The CDR3 is 14 residues long. Germline lookup yields CDR1 MNHEY and CDR2 SVGAGI. DNA of the CDR3: TGTGCCAGCAGCAACAGGGTCACTAATGAAAAACTGTTTTTT. Its protein is CASSNRVTNEKLFF.

The sample holds a few counts of this clonotype. The rearrangement links TRBV5-1 to TRBJ2-1; 11 bases line up with TRBD2. The CDR3 spans 15 residues. The junction had 6 bases not matched to a gene; V was cut back by 2 bases and J by 8 bases. The germline gives CDR1 SGHRS, CDR2 YFSETQ. CDR3 sequence: CASSFSGRGFDEQFF. Written as DNA, the CDR3 is TGCGCCAGCAGCTTTAGCGGGAGGGGCTTCGATGAGCAGTTCTTC.

The V and J genes are TRBV20-1 and TRBJ2-2; D is unresolved. Germline assignment: CDR1 DFQATT and CDR2 SNEGSKA (reference sequence). Trimming removed 3 bases at V and 3 bases at J, with 11 bases between. There are 14 residues in the CDR3. The CDR3 loop is CSARPGLHTGELFF. As DNA, the CDR3 is TGCAGTGCTAGGCCGGGCCTACACACCGGGGAGCTGTTTTTT.

The V and J genes are TRBV6-5 and TRBJ1-1; D is possibly TRBD1 (5 bases). The V end was cut by 7 bases, the J end by 1 base, with 10 bases between. The CDR3 has 13 amino acids. The germline CDR1 and CDR2 sequences are MNHEY and SVGAGI. The CDR3 is CASTFDRNTEAFF. The CDR3 DNA reads TGTGCCAGCACCTTCGACAGGAACACTGAAGCTTTCTTT.

This sequence joins TRBV7-2 and TRBJ2-2; D might be TRBD1 or TRBD2, each matching 6 bases. V shed 1 base and J shed 6 bases, with 15 bases lying between them. The germline gives CDR1 SGHTA, CDR2 FQGNSA. The CDR3 consists of 16 residues. The CDR3 nucleotides read TGTGCCAGCAGCTTAGGCATTCGGGGGCCAGCCGGGGAGCTGTTTTTT. This encodes CASSLGIRGPAGELFF.

The J gene is TRBJ1-3, the V gene TRBV6-5, with D tentatively TRBD1 (5 bases). The CDR3 sequence is 17 residues long. CDR1 and CDR2 (germline): MNHEY, SVGAGI. Trimming removed 0 bases at V and 0 bases at J, with 12 bases between. In DNA, the CDR3 is TGTGCCAGCAGTTACTCGGACGGACACCTCTCTGGAAACACCATATATTTT. Protein sequence: CASSYSDGHLSGNTIYF.

The chain is built from TRBV15 and TRBJ1-2; 8 bases are a match to TRBD1. The CDR3 totals 13 residues. V lost 1 base and J lost 8; bases outside the gene matches: 3. Germline CDR1 is LNHNV and CDR2 is YYDKDF (reference sequence). CDR3 coding DNA: TGTGCCACCAGCAGAGGACAGGGGAGCGGCTACACCTTC. Protein product: CATSRGQGSGYTF.

The chain is built from TRBV29-1 and TRBJ1-2; 9 bases align to TRBD1. Unmatched junction bases numbered 7, after V lost 4 bases and J lost 4 bases. The CDR3 has 14 residues. Germline lookup yields CDR1 SQVTM and CDR2 ANQGSEA. CDR3 residues: CSVVNRGQRYGYTF. The CDR3 DNA reads as TGCAGCGTTGTTAACAGGGGGCAGCGCTATGGCTACACCTTC.